This T cell receptor (beta chain) was recovered during a study of T-cell memory formation after mild COVID-19. V shed 6 bases and J shed 6 bases, with 15 bases lying between them. The CDR3 extends over 14 amino acids. TCRdb fed the 5' RACE reads into MiXCR, producing one record per CDR3 protein. The data contain approximately 350,000 distinct CDR3 sequences, around 14% of them singletons. The TCR comes from a man aged 18 to 29 who had mild COVID-19 (a few samples of this study predate the infection). Cell type and time point are not known. The chain has TRBV12-3 or TRBV12-4 and TRBJ1-5; possibly TRBD1 for D (5 bases). The sequenced sample consisted of PBMCs or a T cell subset sorted from them (not recorded which). The CDR3 sequence: CASSPSGFAQPQHF. As DNA, the CDR3 is TGTGCCAGCAGCCCATCAGGGTTTGCTCAGCCCCAGCATTTT.